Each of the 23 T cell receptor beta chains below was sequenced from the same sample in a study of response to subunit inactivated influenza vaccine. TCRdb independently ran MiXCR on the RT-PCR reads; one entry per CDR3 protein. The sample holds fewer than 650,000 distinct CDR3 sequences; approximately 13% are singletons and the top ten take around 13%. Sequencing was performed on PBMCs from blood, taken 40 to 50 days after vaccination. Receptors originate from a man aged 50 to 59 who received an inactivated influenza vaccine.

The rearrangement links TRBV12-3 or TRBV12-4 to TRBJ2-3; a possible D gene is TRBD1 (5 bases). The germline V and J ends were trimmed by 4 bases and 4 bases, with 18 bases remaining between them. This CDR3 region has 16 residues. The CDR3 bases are TGTGCCAGCAGTTCAGCCCCGGTTGGGGCTCCAGATACGCAGTATTTT. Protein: CASSSAPVGAPDTQYF.

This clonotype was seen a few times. CDR3 in amino acids: CASSQGLAQPQHF. CDR3 coding DNA: TGTGCCAGCAGCCAAGGATTGGCTCAGCCCCAGCATTTT. This chain uses TRBV4-2 with TRBJ1-5; D gene unclear. Germline V gives CDR1 LGHNA, CDR2 YNFKEQ. The V and J ends lost 1 base and 6 bases respectively, with 7 bases between them. This CDR3 region has 13 residues.

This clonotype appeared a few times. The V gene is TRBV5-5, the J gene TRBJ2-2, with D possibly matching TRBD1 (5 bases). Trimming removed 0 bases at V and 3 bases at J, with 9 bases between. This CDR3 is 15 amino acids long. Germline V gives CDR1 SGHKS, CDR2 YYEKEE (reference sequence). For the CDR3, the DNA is TGTGCCAGCAGCTTGGACAGGAGACACACCGGGGAGCTGTTTTTT. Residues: CASSLDRRHTGELFF.

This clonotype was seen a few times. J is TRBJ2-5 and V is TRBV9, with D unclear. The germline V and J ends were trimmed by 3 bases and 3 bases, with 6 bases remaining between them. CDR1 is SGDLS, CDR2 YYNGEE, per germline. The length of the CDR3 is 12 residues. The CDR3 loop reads CASSAVKETQYF. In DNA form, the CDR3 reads TGTGCCAGCAGCGCCGTTAAAGAGACCCAGTACTTC.

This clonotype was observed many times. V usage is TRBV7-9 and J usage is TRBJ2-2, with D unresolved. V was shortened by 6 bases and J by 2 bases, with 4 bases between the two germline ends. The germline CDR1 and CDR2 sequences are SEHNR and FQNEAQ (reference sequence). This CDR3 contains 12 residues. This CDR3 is CASRTNTGELFF. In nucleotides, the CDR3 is TGTGCCAGCAGAACAAACACCGGGGAGCTGTTTTTT. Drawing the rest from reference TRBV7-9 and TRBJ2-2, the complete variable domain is DTGVSQNPRHKITKRGQNVTFRCDPISEHNRLYWYRQTLGQGPEFLTYFQNEAQLEKSRLLSDRFSAERPKGSFSTLEIQRTEQGDSAMYLCASRTNTGELFFGEGSRLTVL.

The CDR3 nucleotides are TGCAGCGTTACGACAGGGTCGAACTATGGCTACACCTTC. It specifies CSVTTGSNYGYTF. This chain joins TRBV29-1 and TRBJ1-2; 7 bases align to TRBD1. This CDR3 comprises 13 residues. Germline V gives CDR1 SQVTM, CDR2 ANQGSEA. The J segment lost 2 bases and the V segment lost 5 bases, leaving 5 bases of the junction unmatched.

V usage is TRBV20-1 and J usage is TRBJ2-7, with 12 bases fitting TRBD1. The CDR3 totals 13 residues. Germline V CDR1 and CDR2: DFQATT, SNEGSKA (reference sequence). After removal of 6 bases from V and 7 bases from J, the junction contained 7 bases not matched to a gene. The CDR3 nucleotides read TGCAGTGCCTCGGGACAGGGGGCCCAGGAGCAGTACTTC. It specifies CSASGQGAQEQYF.

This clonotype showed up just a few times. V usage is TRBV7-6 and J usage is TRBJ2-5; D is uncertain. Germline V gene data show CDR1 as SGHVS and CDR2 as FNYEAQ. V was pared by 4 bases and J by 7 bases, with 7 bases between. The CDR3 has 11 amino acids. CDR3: CASSSMGTQYF. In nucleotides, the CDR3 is TGTGCCAGCAGCTCAATGGGGACCCAGTACTTC.

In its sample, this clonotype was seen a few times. CDR3 loop: CASSGTGASNQPQHF. The CDR3 region has the DNA TGTGCCAGCAGTGGAACAGGGGCTAGCAATCAGCCCCAGCATTTT. The chain is built from TRBV12-3 or TRBV12-4 and TRBJ1-5; 7 positions match TRBD1. The CDR3 length is 15 residues. With V trimmed by 5 bases and J by 0 bases, 4 bases remained unmatched.

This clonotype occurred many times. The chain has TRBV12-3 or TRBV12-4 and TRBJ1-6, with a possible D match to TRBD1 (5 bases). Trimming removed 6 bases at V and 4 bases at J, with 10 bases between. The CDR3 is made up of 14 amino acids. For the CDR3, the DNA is TGTGCCAGCAGCTCGGGACCGTATAATTCACCCCTCCACTTT. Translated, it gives CASSSGPYNSPLHF.

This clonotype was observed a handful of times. CDR3 DNA: TGTGCCAGCTCACCAGTTCAGGGGATTCTTACTGAAGCTTTCTTT. Protein sequence: CASSPVQGILTEAFF. The chain has TRBV18 and TRBJ1-1; D possibly corresponds to TRBD1 (6 bases). From germline, CDR1 is KGHSH and CDR2 LQKENI. V lost 2 bases to trimming and J lost 5 bases, with 15 bases between them. CDR3 length: 15 residues.

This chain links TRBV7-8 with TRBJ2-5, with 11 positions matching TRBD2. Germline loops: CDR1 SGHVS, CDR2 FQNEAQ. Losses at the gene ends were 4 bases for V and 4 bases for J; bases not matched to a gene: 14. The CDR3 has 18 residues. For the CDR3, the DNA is TGTGCCAGCAGCTCTACACTGCTTAGCGGGGGGGCCTCAGAGACCCAGTACTTC. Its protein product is CASSSTLLSGGASETQYF.

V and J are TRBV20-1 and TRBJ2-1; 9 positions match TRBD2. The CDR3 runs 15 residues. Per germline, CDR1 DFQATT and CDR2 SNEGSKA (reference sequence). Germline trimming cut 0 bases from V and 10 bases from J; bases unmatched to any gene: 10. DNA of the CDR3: TGCAGTGCTAGAGATGGGGCTAGCGGGATCAAGGAGCAGTTCTTC. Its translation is CSARDGASGIKEQFF.

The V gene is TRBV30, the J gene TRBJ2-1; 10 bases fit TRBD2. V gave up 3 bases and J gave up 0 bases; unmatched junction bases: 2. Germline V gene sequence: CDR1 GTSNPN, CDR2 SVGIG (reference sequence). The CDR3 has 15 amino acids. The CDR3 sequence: CAWRLAGGSYNEQFF. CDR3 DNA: TGTGCCTGGAGGTTAGCGGGGGGCTCCTACAATGAGCAGTTCTTC.

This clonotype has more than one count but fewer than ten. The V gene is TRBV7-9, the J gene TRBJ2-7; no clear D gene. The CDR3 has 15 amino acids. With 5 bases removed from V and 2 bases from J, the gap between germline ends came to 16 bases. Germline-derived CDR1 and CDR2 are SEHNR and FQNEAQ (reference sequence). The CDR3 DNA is TGTGCCAGCAGCGACGCACGGGCTCGCCCCTACGAGCAGTACTTC. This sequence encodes CASSDARARPYEQYF. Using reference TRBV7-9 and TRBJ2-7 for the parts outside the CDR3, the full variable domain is DTGVSQNPRHKITKRGQNVTFRCDPISEHNRLYWYRQTLGQGPEFLTYFQNEAQLEKSRLLSDRFSAERPKGSFSTLEIQRTEQGDSAMYLCASSDARARPYEQYFGPGTRLTVT.

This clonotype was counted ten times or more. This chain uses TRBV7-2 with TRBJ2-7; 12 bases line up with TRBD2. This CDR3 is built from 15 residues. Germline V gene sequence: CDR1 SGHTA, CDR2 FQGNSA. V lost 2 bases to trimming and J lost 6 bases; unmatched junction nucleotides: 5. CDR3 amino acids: CASSLRTSGVGEQYF. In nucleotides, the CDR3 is TGTGCCAGCAGCTTAAGGACTAGCGGGGTAGGCGAGCAGTACTTC.

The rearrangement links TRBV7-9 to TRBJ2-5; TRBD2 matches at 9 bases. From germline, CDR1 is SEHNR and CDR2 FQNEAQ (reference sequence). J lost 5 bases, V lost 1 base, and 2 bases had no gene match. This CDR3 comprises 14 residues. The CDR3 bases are TGTGCCAGCAGCTTAGTGAGCGGGAGGGAGACCCAGTACTTC. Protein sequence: CASSLVSGRETQYF.

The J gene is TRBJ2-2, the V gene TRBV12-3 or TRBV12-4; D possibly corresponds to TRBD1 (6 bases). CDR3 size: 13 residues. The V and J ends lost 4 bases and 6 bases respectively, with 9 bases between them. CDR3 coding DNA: TGTGCCAGCAGTTGGGGACATTCCGGGGAGCTGTTTTTT. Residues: CASSWGHSGELFF.

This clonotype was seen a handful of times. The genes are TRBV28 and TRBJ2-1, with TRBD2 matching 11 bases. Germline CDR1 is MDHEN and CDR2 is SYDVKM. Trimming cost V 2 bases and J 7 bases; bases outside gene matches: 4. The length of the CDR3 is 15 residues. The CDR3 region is CASSLMLAGGNEQFF. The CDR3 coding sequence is TGTGCCAGCAGTTTAATGCTAGCGGGAGGTAATGAGCAGTTCTTC.

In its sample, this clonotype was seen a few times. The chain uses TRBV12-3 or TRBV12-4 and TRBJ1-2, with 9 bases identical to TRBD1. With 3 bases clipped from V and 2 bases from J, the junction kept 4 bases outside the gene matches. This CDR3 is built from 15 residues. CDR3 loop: CASSLNTGGNYGYTF. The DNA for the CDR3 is TGTGCCAGCAGTTTGAATACAGGGGGCAACTATGGCTACACCTTC.

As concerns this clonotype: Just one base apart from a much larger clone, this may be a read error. DNA for the CDR3: TGTGCCAGCTGCTTAAAGGGCTCCAATCAGCCCCAGCATTTT. Its protein product is CASCLKGSNQPQHF. The chain is built from TRBV7-2 and TRBJ1-5; no reliable D call. Germline-derived CDR1 and CDR2 are SGHTA and FQGNSA. The CDR3 runs 14 residues.

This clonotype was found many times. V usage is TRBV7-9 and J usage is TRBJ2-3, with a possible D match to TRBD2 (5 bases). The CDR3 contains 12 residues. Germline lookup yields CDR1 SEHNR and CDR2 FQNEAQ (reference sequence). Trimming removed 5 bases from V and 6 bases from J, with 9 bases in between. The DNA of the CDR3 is TGTGCCAGCAGCCCATCGGGGGATACGCAGTATTTT. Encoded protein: CASSPSGDTQYF.

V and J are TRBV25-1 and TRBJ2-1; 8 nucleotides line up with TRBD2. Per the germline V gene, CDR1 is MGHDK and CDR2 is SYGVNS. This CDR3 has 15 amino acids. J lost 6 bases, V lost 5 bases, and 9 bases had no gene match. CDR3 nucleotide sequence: TGTGCCAGCAGTACCAGCGGGAGTCCCTCCAATGAGCAGTTCTTC. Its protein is CASSTSGSPSNEQFF.